This passage covers 3 T cell receptor beta chains from one sample sequenced in a study of T cells in Graves' hyperthyroidism and ophthalmopathy. RNA transcripts provided the source from which TCR beta CDR3 regions were amplified. HTBI primers were the set used in a first-round RT-PCR of the TCR CDR3. In TCRdb, the multiplex PCR reads were re-called with MiXCR into one record per CDR3 protein. The sample lists nearly 250,000 distinct CDR3 sequences, approximately 24% seen once, with about a third in the top ten. Specimen: blood. These receptors all stem from a woman aged 40 to 49 with Graves' ophthalmopathy.

This clonotype was recorded many times. The chain uses TRBV19 and TRBJ2-7; TRBD2 matches at 8 bases. Germline V gene data show CDR1 as LNHDA and CDR2 as SQIVND (reference sequence). After removal of 3 bases from V and 3 bases from J, the junction contained 4 bases not matched to a gene. The CDR3 runs to 14 residues. The CDR3 region is CASSITGTSYEQYF. For the CDR3, the DNA is TGTGCCAGTAGTATTACCGGGACTAGCTACGAGCAGTACTTC.

This clonotype was observed many times. This chain uses TRBV30 with TRBJ1-1; D may be TRBD1 (6 bases). V was pared by 0 bases and J by 5 bases, with 10 bases between. Looked up from germline, CDR1 is GTSNPN and CDR2 is SVGIG (reference sequence). CDR3 length equals 13 residues. The CDR3 nucleotides read TGTGCCTGGAGTGTAATAGGACAGACTGAAGCTTTCTTT. Its protein is CAWSVIGQTEAFF.

This clonotype was detected many times. This chain connects TRBV7-3 to TRBJ2-2, with a possible D match to TRBD1 (6 bases). Looked up from germline, CDR1 is SGHTA and CDR2 is FQGTGA. V dropped 5 bases and J dropped 0 bases, with 16 bases sitting between them. There are 17 residues in the CDR3. The CDR3 protein is CASSATNRAPNTGELFF. The CDR3 DNA is TGTGCCAGCAGCGCGACTAACAGGGCTCCGAACACCGGGGAGCTGTTTTTT.